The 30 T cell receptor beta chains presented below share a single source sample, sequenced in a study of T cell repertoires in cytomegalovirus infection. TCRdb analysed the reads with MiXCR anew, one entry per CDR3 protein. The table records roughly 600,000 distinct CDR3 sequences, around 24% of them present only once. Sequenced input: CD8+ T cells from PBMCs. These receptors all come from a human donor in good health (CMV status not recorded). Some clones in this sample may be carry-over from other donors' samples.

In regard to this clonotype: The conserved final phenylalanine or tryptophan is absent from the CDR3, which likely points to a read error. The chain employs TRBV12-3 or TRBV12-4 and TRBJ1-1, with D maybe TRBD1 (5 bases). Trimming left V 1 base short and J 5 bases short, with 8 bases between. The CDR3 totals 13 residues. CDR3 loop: CASSLGPGTEAFL. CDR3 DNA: TGTGCCAGCAGTTTAGGTCCAGGGACTGAAGCTTTCCTT.

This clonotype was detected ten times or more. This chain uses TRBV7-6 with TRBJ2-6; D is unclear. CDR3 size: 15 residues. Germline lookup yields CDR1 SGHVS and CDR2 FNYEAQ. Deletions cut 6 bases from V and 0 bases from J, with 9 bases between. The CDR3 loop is CASSWQVSGANVLTF. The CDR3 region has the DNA TGTGCCAGCAGTTGGCAGGTCTCTGGGGCCAACGTCCTGACTTTC.

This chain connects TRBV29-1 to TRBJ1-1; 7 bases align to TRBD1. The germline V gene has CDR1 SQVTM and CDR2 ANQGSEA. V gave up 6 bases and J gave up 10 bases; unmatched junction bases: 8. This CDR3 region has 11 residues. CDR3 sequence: CSVKRQGGAFF. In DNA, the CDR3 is TGCAGCGTAAAACGACAGGGCGGAGCTTTCTTT.

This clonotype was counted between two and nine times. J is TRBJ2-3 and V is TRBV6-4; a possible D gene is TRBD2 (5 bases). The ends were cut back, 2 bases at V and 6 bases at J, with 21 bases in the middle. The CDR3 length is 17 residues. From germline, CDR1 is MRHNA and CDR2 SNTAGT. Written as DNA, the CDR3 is TGTGCCAGCAGTGACACTTATACTAGGTCTCTCATCGATACGCAGTATTTT. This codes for CASSDTYTRSLIDTQYF.

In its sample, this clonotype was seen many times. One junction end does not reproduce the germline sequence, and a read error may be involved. The CDR3 DNA reads as TGTGCCAGCACCTTAGGTAGGAGCCGGGACAGGCTCGCCCTCTCCTACAATGAGCAGTTCTTC. It yields the protein CASTLGRSRDRLALSYNEQFF. This sequence joins TRBV7-2 and TRBJ2-1; 8 bases fit TRBD1. The germline gives CDR1 SGHTA, CDR2 FQGNSA. The CDR3 has 21 residues. Drawing the rest from reference TRBV7-2 and TRBJ2-1, the complete variable domain is GAGVSQSPSNKVTEKGKDVELRCDPISGHTALYWYRQSLGQGLEFLIYFQGNSAPDKSGLPSDRFSAERTGGSVSTLTIQRTQQEDSAVYLCASTLGRSRDRLALSYNEQFFGPGTRLTVL.

The CDR3 loop reads CASSFDWNSEQFF. The CDR3 DNA reads TGTGCCAGCAGCTTCGACTGGAACAGTGAGCAGTTCTTC. The chain joins TRBV6-2 or TRBV6-3 to TRBJ2-1; D remains ambiguous. Germline V gives CDR1 MNHEY, CDR2 SVGEGT. The ends were cut back, 6 bases at V and 9 bases at J, with 15 bases in the middle. The CDR3 runs 13 residues.

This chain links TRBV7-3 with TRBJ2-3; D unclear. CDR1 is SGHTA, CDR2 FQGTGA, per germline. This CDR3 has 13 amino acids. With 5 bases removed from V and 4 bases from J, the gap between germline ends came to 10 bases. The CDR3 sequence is CASSPELADTQYF. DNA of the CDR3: TGTGCCAGCAGCCCGGAGCTCGCAGATACGCAGTATTTT.

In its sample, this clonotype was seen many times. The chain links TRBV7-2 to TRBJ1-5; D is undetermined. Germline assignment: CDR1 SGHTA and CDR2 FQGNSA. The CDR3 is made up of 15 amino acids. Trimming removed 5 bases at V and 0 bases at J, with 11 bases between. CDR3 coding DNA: TGTGCCAGCAGCGATTCAGTACATAGCAATCAGCCCCAGCATTTT. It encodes CASSDSVHSNQPQHF.

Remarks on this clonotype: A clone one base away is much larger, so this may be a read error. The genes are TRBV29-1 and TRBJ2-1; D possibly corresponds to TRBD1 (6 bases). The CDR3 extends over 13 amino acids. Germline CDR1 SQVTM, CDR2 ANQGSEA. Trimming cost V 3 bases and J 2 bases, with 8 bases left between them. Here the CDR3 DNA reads TGCAGCGTTGATGGGGGCACCTACAATGAGCAGTTCTTC. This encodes CSVDGGTYNEQFF.

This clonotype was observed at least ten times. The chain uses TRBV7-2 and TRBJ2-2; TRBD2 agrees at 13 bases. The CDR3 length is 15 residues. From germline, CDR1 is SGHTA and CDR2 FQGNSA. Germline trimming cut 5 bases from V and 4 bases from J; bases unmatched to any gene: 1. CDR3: CASSTSGGGTGELFF. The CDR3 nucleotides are TGTGCCAGCAGCACTAGCGGGGGGGGCACCGGGGAGCTGTTTTTT.

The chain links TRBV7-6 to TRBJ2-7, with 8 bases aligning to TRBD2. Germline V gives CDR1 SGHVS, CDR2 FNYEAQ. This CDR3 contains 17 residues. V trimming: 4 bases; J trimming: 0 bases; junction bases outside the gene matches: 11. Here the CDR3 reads CASSSTKRGPPSYEQYF. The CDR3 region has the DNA TGTGCCAGCAGCTCGACGAAGCGGGGGCCCCCCTCCTACGAGCAGTACTTC.

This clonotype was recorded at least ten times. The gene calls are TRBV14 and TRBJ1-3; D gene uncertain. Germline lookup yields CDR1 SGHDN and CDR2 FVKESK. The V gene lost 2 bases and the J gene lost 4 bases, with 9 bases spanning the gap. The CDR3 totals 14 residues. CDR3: CASSQRSAGNTIYF. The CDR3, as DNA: TGTGCCAGCAGCCAACGATCCGCGGGAAACACCATATATTTT.

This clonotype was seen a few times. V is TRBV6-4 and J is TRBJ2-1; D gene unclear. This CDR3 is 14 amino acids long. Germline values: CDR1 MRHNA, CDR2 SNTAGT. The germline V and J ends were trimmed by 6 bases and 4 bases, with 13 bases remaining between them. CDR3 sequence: CASSAAISYNEQFF. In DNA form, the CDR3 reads TGTGCCAGCAGCGCCGCGATAAGTTACAATGAGCAGTTCTTC.

The CDR3 sequence: CASSLVYRHNEQFF. The CDR3 DNA reads TGTGCCAGCAGTCTCGTATATCGGCACAATGAGCAGTTCTTC. The gene calls are TRBV6-6 and TRBJ2-1; D call uncertain. Germline values: CDR1 MNHNY, CDR2 SVGAGI (reference sequence). The CDR3 is 14 residues long. Deletions cut 5 bases from V and 5 bases from J, with 13 bases between.

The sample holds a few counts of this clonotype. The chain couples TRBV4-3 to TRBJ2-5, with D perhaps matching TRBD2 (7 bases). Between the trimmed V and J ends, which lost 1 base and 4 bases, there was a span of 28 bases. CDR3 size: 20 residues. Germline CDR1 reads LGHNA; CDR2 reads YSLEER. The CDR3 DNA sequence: TGCGCCAGCAGCCAAGGAGGCGCGGGGGCTTGGGAGAAGGCAGGAGAGACCCAGTACTTC. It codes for CASSQGGAGAWEKAGETQYF.

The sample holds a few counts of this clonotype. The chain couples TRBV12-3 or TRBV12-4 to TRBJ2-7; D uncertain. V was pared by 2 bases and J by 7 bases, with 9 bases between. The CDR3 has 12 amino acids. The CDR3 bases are TGTGCCAGCAGTTTATATGGCCAGGAGCAGTACGTC. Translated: CASSLYGQEQYV.

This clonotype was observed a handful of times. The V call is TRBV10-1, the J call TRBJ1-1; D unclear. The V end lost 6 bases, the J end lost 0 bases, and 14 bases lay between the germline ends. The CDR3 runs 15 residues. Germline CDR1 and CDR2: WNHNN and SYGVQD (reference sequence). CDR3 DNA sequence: TGCGCCAGCAGCCCCTACTTCGGGATGAACACTGAAGCTTTCTTT. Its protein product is CASSPYFGMNTEAFF.

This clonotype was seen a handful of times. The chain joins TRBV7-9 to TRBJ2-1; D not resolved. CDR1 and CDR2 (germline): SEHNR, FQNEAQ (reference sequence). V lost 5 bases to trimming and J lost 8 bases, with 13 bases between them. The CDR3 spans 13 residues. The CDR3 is CASSLPIEDEQFF. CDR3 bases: TGTGCCAGCAGCCTTCCAATCGAGGATGAGCAGTTCTTC.

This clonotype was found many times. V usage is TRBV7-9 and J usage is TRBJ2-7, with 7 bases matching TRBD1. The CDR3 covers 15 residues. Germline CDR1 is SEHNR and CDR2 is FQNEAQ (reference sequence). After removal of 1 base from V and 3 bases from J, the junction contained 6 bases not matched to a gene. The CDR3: CASSLVTGAIYEQYV. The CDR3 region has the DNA TGTGCCAGCAGCTTAGTAACAGGGGCCATCTACGAGCAGTACGTC.

CDR3 DNA sequence: TGCAGCGTTGATGAGGAGACCCAGTACTTC. This sequence encodes CSVDEETQYF. The J gene is TRBJ2-5, the V gene TRBV29-1, with D hard to call. Germline V lookup: CDR1 SQVTM, CDR2 ANQGSEA. This CDR3 has 10 amino acids. Trimming took 3 bases from V and 5 from J, leaving 4 bases between them.

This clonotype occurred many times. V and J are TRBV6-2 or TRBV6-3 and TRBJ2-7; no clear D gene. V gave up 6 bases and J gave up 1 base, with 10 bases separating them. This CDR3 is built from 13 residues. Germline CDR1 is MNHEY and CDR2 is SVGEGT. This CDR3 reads CASRNGRSYEQYV. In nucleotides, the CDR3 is TGTGCCAGCAGAAACGGTCGATCCTACGAGCAGTACGTC.

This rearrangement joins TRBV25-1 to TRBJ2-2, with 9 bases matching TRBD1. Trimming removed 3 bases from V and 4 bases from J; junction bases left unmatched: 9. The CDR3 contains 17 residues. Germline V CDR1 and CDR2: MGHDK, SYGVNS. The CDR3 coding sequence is TGTGCCAGCAGTGAGGACAGGGGCGAGGCGTTCACCGGGGAGCTGTTTTTT. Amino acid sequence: CASSEDRGEAFTGELFF. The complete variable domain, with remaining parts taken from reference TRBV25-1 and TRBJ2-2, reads EADIYQTPRYLVIGTGKKITLECSQTMGHDKMYWYQQDPGMELHLIHYSYGVNSTEKGDLSSESTVSRIRTEHFPLTLESARPSHTSQYLCASSEDRGEAFTGELFFGEGSRLTVL.

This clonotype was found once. The CDR3 coding sequence is TGTGCCAGCAGCCAAGGGGGGACTAACAATGAGCAGTTCTTC. The encoded protein is CASSQGGTNNEQFF. The V call is TRBV3-1, the J call TRBJ2-1, with 7 bases that match TRBD2. J was trimmed by 5 bases and V by 1 base; bases with no gene match: 2. The CDR3 extends over 14 amino acids. Per the germline V gene, CDR1 is LGHDT and CDR2 is YNNKEL (reference sequence).

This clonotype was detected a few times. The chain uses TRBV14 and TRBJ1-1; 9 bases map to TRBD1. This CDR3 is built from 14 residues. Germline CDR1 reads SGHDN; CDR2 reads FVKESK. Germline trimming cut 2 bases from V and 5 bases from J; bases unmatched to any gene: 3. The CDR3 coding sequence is TGTGCCAGCAGCCAAACGACAGGGGGAACTGAAGCTTTCTTT. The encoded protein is CASSQTTGGTEAFF.

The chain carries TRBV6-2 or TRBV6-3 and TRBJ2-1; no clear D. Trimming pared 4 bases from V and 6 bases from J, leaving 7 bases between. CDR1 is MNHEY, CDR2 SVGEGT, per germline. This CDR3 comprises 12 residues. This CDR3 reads CASSSTPNEQFF. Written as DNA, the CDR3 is TGTGCCAGCAGTTCCACCCCCAATGAGCAGTTCTTC.

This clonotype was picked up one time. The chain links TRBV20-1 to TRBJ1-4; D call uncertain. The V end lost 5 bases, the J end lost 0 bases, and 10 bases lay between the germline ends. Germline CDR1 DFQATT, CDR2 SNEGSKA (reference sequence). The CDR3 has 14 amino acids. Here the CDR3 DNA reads TGCAGTGCTGTTGACTCTGCAACTAATGAAAAACTGTTTTTT. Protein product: CSAVDSATNEKLFF.

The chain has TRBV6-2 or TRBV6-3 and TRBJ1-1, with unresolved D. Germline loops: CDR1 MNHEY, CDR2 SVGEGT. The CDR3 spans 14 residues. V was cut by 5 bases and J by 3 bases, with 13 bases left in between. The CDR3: CASSPSPEDTEAFF. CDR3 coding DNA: TGTGCCAGCAGTCCCAGCCCGGAGGACACTGAAGCTTTCTTT.

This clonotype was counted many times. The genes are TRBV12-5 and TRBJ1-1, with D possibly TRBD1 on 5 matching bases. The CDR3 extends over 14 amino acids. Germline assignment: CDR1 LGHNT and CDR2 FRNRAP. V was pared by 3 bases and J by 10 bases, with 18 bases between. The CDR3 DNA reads TGTGCTAGTGGTTTCCTTCCGGGACCTAATGGAGCTTTCTTT. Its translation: CASGFLPGPNGAFF. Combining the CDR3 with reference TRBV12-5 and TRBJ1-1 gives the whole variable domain DARVTQTPRHKVTEMGQEVTMRCQPILGHNTVFWYRQTMMQGLELLAYFRNRAPLDDSGMPKDRFSAEMPDATLATLKIQPSEPRDSAVYFCASGFLPGPNGAFFGQGTRLTVV.

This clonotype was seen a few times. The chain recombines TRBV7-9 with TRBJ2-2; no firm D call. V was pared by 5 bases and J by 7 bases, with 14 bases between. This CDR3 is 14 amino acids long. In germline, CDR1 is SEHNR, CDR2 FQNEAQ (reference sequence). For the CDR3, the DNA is TGTGCCAGCAGCCTTCCCAGACCTGGCGGGGAGCTGTTTTTT. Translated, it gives CASSLPRPGGELFF.

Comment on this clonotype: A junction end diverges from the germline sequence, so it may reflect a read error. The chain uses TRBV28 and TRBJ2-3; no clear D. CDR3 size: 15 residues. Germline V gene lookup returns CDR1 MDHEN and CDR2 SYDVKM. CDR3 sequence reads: CASSFQAQSTDMQYF. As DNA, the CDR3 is TGTGCCAGCAGTTTCCAGGCCCAAAGCACAGATATGCAGTATTTT.